This T cell receptor beta chain was documented in a study of T cell repertoires in cytomegalovirus infection. The junction had 5 bases not matched to a gene; V was cut back by 1 base and J by 8 bases. Looked up from germline, CDR1 is DFQATT and CDR2 is SNEGSKA (reference sequence). This CDR3 contains 14 residues. Comments on this clonotype: Its specificity is not known.

MiXCR, applied by TCRdb to the reads, yields one record per CDR3 protein. Seen here are roughly 800,000 distinct CDR3 sequences, around 29% observed once, and the top ten hold under 15%. The sample here was cultured CD8+ T cells from PBMCs, taken from culture after CMV antigen stimulation. This receptor was taken from a human donor in good health (CMV status not recorded). Some clones in this sample may be carry-over from other donors' samples. The V and J genes are TRBV20-1 and TRBJ2-1, with 10 bases that match TRBD2. CDR3 residues: CSARVQRGGYEQFF. As DNA, the CDR3 is TGCAGTGCTAGAGTGCAGCGGGGGGGTTATGAGCAGTTCTTC.